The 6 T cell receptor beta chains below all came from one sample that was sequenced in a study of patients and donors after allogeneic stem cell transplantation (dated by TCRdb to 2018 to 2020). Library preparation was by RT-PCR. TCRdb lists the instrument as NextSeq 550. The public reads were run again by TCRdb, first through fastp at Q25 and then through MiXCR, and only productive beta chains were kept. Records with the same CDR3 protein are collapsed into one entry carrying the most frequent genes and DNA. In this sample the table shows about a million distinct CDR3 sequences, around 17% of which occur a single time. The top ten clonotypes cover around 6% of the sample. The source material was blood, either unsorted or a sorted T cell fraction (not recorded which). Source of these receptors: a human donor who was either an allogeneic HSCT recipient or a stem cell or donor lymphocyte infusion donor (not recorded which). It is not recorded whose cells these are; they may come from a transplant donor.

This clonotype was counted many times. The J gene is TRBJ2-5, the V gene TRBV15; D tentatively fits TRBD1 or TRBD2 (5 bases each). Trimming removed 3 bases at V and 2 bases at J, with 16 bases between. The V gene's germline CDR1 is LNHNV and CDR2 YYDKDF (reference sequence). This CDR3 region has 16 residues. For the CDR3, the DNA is TGTGCCACCAGCAGGCAAAGGGACGGAAGGCAAGAGACCCAGTACTTC. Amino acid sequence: CATSRQRDGRQETQYF.

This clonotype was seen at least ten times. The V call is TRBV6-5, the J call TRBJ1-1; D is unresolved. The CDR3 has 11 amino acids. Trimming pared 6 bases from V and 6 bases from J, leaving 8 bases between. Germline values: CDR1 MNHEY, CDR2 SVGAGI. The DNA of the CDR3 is TGTGCCAGCAGCCACTTATCTGAAGCTTTCTTT. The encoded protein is CASSHLSEAFF.

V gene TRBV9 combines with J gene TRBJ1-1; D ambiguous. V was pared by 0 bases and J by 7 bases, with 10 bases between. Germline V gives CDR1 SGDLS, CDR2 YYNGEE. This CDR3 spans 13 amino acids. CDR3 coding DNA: TGTGCCAGCAGCGTAGGGGGTGGGAATGAAGCTTTCTTT. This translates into CASSVGGGNEAFF.

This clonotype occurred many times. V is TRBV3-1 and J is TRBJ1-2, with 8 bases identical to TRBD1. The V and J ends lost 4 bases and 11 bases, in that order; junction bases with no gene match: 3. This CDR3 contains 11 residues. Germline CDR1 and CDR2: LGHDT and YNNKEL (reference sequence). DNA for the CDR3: TGTGCCAGCAGCCGTGGACAGGGTTACACCTTC. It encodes CASSRGQGYTF.

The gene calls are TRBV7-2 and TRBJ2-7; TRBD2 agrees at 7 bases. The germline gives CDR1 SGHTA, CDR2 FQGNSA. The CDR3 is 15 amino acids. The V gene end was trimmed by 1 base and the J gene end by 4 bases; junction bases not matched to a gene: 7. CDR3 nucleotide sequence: TGTGCCAGCAGCTTAGGGCTAGCGGATCCATACGAGCAGTACTTC. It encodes CASSLGLADPYEQYF.

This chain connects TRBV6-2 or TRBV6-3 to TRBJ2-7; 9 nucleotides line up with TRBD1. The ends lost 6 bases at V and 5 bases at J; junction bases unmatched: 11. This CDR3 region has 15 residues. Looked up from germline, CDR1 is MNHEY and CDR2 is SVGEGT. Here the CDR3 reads CASRRYRDRENEQYF. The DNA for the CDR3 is TGTGCCAGCAGACGATATCGGGACAGGGAGAACGAGCAGTACTTC.